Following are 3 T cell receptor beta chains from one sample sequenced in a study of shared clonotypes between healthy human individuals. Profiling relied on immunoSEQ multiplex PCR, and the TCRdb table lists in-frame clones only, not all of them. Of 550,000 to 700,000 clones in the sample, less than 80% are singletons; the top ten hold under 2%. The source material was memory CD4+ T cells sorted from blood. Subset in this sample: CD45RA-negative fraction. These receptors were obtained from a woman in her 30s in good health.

DNA of the CDR3: TGTGCCAGCAGCCAAGTGGGACAGGGGGCGAAACAGCCCCAGCATTTT. Translation: CASSQVGQGAKQPQHF. The V and J genes are TRBV4-2 and TRBJ1-5; 12 bases fit TRBD1. In germline, CDR1 is LGHNA, CDR2 YNFKEQ. The ends lost 1 base at V and 7 bases at J; junction bases unmatched: 5. The CDR3 spans 16 residues.

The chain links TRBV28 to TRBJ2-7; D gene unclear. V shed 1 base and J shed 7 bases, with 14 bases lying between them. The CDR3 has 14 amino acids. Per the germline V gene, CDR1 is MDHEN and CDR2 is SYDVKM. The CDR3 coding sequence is TGTGCCAGCAGTTTATATTTAGTTCCGCGGGAGCAGTACTTC. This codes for CASSLYLVPREQYF.

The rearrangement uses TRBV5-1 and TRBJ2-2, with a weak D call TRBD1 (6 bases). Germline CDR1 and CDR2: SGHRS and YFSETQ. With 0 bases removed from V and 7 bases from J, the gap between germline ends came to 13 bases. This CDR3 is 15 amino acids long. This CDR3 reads CASSLGQEFGGELFF. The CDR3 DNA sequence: TGCGCCAGCAGCTTGGGACAGGAGTTTGGCGGGGAGCTGTTTTTT.